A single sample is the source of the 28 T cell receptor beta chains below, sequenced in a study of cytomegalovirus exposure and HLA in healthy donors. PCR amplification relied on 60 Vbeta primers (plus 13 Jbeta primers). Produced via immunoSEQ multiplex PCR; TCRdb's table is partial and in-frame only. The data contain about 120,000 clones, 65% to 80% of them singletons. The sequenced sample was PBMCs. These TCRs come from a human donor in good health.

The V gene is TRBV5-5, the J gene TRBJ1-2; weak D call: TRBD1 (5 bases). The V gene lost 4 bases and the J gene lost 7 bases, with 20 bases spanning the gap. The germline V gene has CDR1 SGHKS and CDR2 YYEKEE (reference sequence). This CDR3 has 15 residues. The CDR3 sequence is CASSPPGQGDFGYTF. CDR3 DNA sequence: TGTGCCAGCAGCCCCCCCGGGCAGGGTGATTTTGGCTACACCTTC.

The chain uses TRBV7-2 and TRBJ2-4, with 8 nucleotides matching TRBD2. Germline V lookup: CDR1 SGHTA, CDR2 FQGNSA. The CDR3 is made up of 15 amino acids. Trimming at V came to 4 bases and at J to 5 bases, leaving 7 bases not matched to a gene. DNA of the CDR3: TGTGCCAGCAGCTCCCCGGGGGGGCTTCAAAACATTCAGTACTTC. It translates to CASSSPGGLQNIQYF.

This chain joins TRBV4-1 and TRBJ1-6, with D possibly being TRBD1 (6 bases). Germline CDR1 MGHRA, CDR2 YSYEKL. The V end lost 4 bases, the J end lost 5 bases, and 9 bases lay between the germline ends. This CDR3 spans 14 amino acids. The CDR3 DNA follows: TGCGCCAGCAGCCCTTGGACAGATAATTCACCCCTCCACTTT. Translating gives CASSPWTDNSPLHF.

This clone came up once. The CDR3 DNA reads as TGTGCCAGCAGTGAACTATTGACAGGGCCTGAAGCTTTCTTT. This encodes CASSELLTGPEAFF. The chain couples TRBV2 to TRBJ1-1; 7 bases are shared with TRBD1. Germline V lookup: CDR1 SNHLY, CDR2 FYNNEI. This CDR3 spans 14 amino acids. Trimming at V came to 2 bases and at J to 6 bases, leaving 6 bases not matched to a gene.

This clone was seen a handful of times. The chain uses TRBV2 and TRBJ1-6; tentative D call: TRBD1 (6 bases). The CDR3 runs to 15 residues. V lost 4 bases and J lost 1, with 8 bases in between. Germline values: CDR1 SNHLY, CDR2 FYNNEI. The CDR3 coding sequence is TGTGCCAGCAGTGTGGGGGCATCCTATAATTCACCCCTCCACTTT. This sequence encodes CASSVGASYNSPLHF.

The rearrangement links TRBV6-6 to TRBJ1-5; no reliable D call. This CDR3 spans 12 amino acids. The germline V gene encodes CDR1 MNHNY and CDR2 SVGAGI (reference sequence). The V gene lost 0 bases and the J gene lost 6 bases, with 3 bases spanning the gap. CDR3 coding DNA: TGTGCCAGCAGTTACTCGGCTCAGCCCCAGCATTTT. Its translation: CASSYSAQPQHF.

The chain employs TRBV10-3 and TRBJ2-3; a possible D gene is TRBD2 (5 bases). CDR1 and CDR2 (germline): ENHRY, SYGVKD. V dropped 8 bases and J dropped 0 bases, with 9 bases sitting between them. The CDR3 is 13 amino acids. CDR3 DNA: TGTGCCATCTGTGGGGAGAGCACAGATACGCAGTATTTT. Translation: CAICGESTDTQYF.

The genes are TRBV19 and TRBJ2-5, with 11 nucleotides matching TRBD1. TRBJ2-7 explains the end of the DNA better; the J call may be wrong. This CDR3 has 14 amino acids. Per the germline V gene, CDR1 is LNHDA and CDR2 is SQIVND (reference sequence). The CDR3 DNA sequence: TGTGCCAGTAGATCTCCCGGGACAGGGGGCGAGCAGTACTTC. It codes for CASRSPGTGGEQYF.

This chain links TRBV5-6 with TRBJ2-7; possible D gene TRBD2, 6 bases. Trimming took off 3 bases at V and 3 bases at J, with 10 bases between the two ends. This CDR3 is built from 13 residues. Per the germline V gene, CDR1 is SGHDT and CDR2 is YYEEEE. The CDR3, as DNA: TGTGCCAGCAGCTCTCTGCGGGGCTACGAGCAGTACTTC. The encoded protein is CASSSLRGYEQYF. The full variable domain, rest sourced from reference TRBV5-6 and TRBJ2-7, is DAGVTQSPTHLIKTRGQQVTLRCSPKSGHDTVSWYQQALGQGPQFIFQYYEEEERQRGNFPDRFSGHQFPNYSSELNVNALLLGDSALYLCASSSLRGYEQYFGPGTRLTVT.

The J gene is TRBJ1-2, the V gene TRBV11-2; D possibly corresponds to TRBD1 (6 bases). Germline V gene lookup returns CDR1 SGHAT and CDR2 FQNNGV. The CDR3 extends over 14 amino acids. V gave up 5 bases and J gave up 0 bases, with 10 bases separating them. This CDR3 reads CASSATGSNYGYTF. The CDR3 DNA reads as TGTGCCAGCAGCGCGACAGGATCTAACTATGGCTACACCTTC.

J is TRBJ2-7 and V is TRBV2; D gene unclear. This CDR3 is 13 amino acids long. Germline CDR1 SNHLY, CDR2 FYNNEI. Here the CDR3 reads CGQIRSGSYEQYF. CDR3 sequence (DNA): TGTGGCCAGATTAGGTCAGGCAGCTACGAGCAGTACTTC. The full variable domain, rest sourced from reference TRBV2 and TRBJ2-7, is EPEVTQTPSHQVTQMGQEVILRCVPISNHLYFYWYRQILGQKVEFLVSFYNNEISEKSEIFDDQFSVERPDGSNFTLKIRSTKLEDSAMYFCGQIRSGSYEQYFGPGTRLTVT.

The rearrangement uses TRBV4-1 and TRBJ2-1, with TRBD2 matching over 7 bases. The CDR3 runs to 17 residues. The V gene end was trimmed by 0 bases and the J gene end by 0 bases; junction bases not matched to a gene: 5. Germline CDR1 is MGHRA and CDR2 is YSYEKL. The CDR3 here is CASSQDIVAGSYNEQFF. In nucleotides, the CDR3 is TGCGCCAGCAGCCAAGATATCGTAGCGGGCTCCTACAATGAGCAGTTCTTC.

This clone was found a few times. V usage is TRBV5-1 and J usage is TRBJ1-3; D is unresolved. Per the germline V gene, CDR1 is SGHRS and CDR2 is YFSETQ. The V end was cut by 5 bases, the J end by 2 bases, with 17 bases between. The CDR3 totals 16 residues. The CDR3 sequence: CASRSFAGSAGNTIYF. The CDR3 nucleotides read TGCGCCAGCAGGTCGTTTGCGGGGTCGGCTGGAAACACCATATATTTT. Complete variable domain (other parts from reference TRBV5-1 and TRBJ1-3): KAGVTQTPRYLIKTRGQQVTLSCSPISGHRSVSWYQQTPGQGLQFLFEYFSETQRNKGNFPGRFSGRQFSNSRSEMNVSTLELGDSALYLCASRSFAGSAGNTIYFGEGSWLTVV.

The CDR3 sequence: CASSLGSSYNSPLHF. In DNA form, the CDR3 reads TGTGCCAGCAGTTTGGGGAGCTCCTATAATTCACCCCTCCACTTT. The chain employs TRBV6-1 and TRBJ1-6; D gene ambiguous. The V end was cut by 5 bases, the J end by 0 bases, with 8 bases between. This CDR3 spans 15 amino acids. CDR1 is MNHNS, CDR2 SASEGT, per germline.

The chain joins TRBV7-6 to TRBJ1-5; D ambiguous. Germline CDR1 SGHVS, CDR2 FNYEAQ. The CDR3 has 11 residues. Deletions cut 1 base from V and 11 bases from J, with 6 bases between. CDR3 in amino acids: CASSLDGTQHF. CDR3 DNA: TGTGCCAGCAGCTTAGACGGTACCCAGCATTTT.

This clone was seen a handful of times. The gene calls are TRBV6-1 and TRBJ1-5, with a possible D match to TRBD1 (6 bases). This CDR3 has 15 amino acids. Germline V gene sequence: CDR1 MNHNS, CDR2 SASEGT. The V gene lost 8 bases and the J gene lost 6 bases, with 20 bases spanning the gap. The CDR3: CASEDRRLFSQPQHF. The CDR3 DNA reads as TGTGCCAGCGAAGACAGGCGGCTTTTCAGTCAGCCCCAGCATTTT.

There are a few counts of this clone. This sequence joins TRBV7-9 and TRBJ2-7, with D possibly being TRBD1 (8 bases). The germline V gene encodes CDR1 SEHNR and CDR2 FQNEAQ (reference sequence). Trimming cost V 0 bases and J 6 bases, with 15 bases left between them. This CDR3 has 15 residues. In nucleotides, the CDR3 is TGTGCCAGCAGCTTAGCGCCGACAGGGGAGGGCGAGCAGTACTTC. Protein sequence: CASSLAPTGEGEQYF.

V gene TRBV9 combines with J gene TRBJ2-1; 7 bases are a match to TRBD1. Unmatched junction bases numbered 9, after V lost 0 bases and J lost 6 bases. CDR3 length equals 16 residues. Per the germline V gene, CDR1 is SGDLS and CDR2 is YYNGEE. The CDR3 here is CASSVEGWTGSNEQFF. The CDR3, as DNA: TGTGCCAGCAGCGTAGAGGGATGGACAGGATCCAATGAGCAGTTCTTC.

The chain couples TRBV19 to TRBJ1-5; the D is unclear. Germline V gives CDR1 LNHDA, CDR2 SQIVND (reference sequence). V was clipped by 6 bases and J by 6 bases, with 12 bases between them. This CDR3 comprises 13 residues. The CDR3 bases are TGTGCCAGTAGGACCACTTCGGGTCAGCCCCAGCATTTT. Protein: CASRTTSGQPQHF.

For the CDR3, the DNA is TGTGCCAGCACCCTAGAAGCCAGCCCCGAGCAGTACTTC. It encodes CASTLEASPEQYF. The J gene is TRBJ2-7, the V gene TRBV13; D is ambiguous. Trimming took 7 bases from V and 6 from J, leaving 16 bases between them. The CDR3 totals 13 residues. Germline CDR1 reads PRHDT; CDR2 reads FYEKMQ (reference sequence).

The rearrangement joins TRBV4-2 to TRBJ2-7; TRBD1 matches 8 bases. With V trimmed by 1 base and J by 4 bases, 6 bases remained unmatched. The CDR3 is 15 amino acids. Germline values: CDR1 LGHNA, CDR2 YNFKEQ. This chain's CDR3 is CASSQGRQGRYEQYF. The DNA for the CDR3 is TGTGCCAGCAGCCAAGGGCGACAGGGGAGGTACGAGCAGTACTTC.

The CDR3, as DNA: TGTGCCAGCAGCTTTTATGGCCCATGGCCCCAGCATTTT. Encoded protein: CASSFYGPWPQHF. The chain has TRBV5-8 and TRBJ1-5, with D hard to call. V shed 2 bases and J shed 9 bases, with 12 bases lying between them. The CDR3 is 13 amino acids. In germline, CDR1 is SGHTS, CDR2 YDEGEE.

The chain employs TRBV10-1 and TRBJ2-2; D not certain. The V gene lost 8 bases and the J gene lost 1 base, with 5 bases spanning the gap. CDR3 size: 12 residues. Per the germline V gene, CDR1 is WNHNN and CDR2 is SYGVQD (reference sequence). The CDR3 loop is CASRRNTGELFF. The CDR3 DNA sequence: TGCGCCAGCCGGAGGAACACCGGGGAGCTGTTTTTT.

CDR3 sequence (DNA): TGCGCCAGCGCCCCAGGCGACCCTAGCACAGATACGCAGTATTTT. Protein product: CASAPGDPSTDTQYF. The rearrangement links TRBV10-1 to TRBJ2-3; D remains ambiguous. There are 15 residues in the CDR3. The germline V gene has CDR1 WNHNN and CDR2 SYGVQD (reference sequence). V gave up 8 bases and J gave up 0 bases, with 15 bases separating them.

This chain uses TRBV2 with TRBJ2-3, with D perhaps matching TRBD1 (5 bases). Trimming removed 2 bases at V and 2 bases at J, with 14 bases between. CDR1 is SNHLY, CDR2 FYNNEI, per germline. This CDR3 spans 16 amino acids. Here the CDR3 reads CASSEWGSRVTDTQYF. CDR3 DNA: TGTGCCAGCAGTGAATGGGGCTCGAGAGTCACAGATACGCAGTATTTT.

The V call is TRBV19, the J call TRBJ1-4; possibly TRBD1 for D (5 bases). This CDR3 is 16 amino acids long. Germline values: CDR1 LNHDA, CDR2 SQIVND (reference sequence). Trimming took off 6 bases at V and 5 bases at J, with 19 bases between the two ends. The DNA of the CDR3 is TGTGCCAGTAGCAAGCCCCAGGGCGCTAGGAATGAAAAACTGTTTTTT. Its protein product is CASSKPQGARNEKLFF. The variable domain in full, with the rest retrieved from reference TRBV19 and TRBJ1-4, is DGGITQSPKYLFRKEGQNVTLSCEQNLNHDAMYWYRQDPGQGLRLIYYSQIVNDFQKGDIAEGYSVSREKKESFPLTVTSAQKNPTAFYLCASSKPQGARNEKLFFGSGTQLSVL.

The CDR3 spells CASSVLYPPGLSGNEQFF. In nucleotides, the CDR3 is TGTGCCAGCAGTGTCCTATACCCGCCGGGACTATCGGGGAATGAGCAGTTCTTC. The chain has TRBV6-1 and TRBJ2-1, with TRBD2 identical over 7 bases. Per germline, CDR1 MNHNS and CDR2 SASEGT. The CDR3 extends over 18 amino acids. Trimming took 4 bases from V and 7 from J; bases not matched to a gene: 19.

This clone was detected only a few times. The CDR3 loop reads CASSRNSGTGIEAFF. The CDR3 DNA follows: TGTGCCAGCTCACGTAATTCCGGGACAGGCATTGAAGCTTTCTTT. The chain uses TRBV18 and TRBJ1-1; TRBD1 aligns across 8 bases. Germline CDR1 is KGHSH and CDR2 is LQKENI. After removal of 4 bases from V and 7 bases from J, the junction contained 11 bases not matched to a gene. There are 15 residues in the CDR3. The whole variable domain, filled in from reference TRBV18 and TRBJ1-1, reads NAGVMQNPRHLVRRRGQEARLRCSPMKGHSHVYWYRQLPEEGLKFMVYLQKENIIDESGMPKERFSAEFPKEGPSILRIQQVVRGDSAAYFCASSRNSGTGIEAFFGQGTRLTVV.